These T cell receptor beta chains were read from a single sample in a study of CXCR3-negative and CXCR3-positive naive CD8 T cells. No DNA is given; TCRdb re-called the 5' RACE reads and lists each CDR3 protein once. Its listing shows some 120,000 distinct CDR3 sequences. The sample taken for sequencing was naive CXCR3+ CD8+ T cells from blood. These receptor sequences come from a human donor in good health. Some clones in this sample may be carry-over from other donors' samples. CDR3s include the opening cysteine and the closing phenylalanine or tryptophan. The order of the fields is V gene, J gene, CDR3 protein.

TRBV9	TRBJ2-1	CASSLRLAGGEVYNEQFF
TRBV29-1	TRBJ2-3	CSVVMARSTDTQYF
TRBV7-8	TRBJ1-1	CASSLAHRGGGTEAFF
TRBV6-5	TRBJ2-6	CATMAGSSGANVLTF
TRBV6-5	TRBJ2-7	CASTEGGRSDEQYF
TRBV5-1	TRBJ2-5	CASSLAGTDLVETQYF
TRBV6-5	TRBJ2-7	CASSYTKTGLQYF
TRBV3-1	TRBJ2-3	CASSHDRSGRAADTQYF
TRBV2	TRBJ2-1	CASSGHFGGASYNEQFF
TRBV11-2	TRBJ1-1	CASRGQTSEAFF
TRBV7-9	TRBJ2-2	CASSDSGLAGAGELFF
TRBV11-2	TRBJ2-5	CASSWGSGKETQYF
TRBV6-5	TRBJ2-1	CASRIQGFGEQFF
TRBV5-4	TRBJ1-2	CASSSNEMTGANYGYTF
TRBV15	TRBJ1-6	CATSSDGDNSPLHF
TRBV30	TRBJ2-7	CAWRLYYEQYF
TRBV11-3	TRBJ1-1	CASSRGKGTEAFF
TRBV12-3/TRBV12-4	TRBJ2-5	CASAAGVRETQYF
TRBV19	TRBJ1-1	CASYRGMNTEAFF
TRBV9	TRBJ2-1	CASSVGDSYNEQFF
TRBV19	TRBJ2-1	CASSIEDSFSYNEQFF
TRBV5-4	TRBJ1-1	CASTPSREHTEAFF
TRBV6-4	TRBJ1-5	CASSEHLSNQPQHF
TRBV12-3/TRBV12-4	TRBJ2-3	CASSLEAGTSDTQYF
TRBV15	TRBJ2-7	CATSIDRGTYEQYF
TRBV3-1	TRBJ2-7	CASSHVGRGFYEQYF
TRBV28	TRBJ2-3	CATSPGASVYLGDTQYF
TRBV30	TRBJ1-5	CAWSVDSGYQPQHF
TRBV27	TRBJ2-7	CASSFRDRRYEQYF
TRBV4-2	TRBJ2-2	CASSQALDGTGELFF
TRBV5-1	TRBJ2-3	CASGHGEFTDTQYF
TRBV5-1	TRBJ1-4	CASSLEGSIDEKLFF
TRBV5-6	TRBJ2-7	CASSFRGSNYEQYF
TRBV18	TRBJ1-1	CASSPPRTGFKNTEAFF
TRBV11-3	TRBJ1-5	CASSSGTGGDGNQPQHF
TRBV7-9	TRBJ1-5	CASSLDSGGDNQPQHF
TRBV7-9	TRBJ2-1	CASSSNKDYANEQFF
TRBV29-1	TRBJ2-1	CSVRRDNEQFF
TRBV9	TRBJ2-6	CASSRGGDGANVLTF
TRBV3-1	TRBJ2-7	CASSQGQASSYEQYF
TRBV29-1	TRBJ2-3	CSVSPAGTLDTQYF
TRBV6-2/TRBV6-3	TRBJ2-7	CASRPLAGEIYEQYF
TRBV4-3	TRBJ2-7	CASSQATGPAYEQYF
TRBV27	TRBJ2-2	CASSRDVTGELFF